The next 11 T cell receptor beta chains were all read from a single sample in a study of cytomegalovirus exposure and HLA in healthy donors. With 60 Vbeta and 13 Jbeta primers, the PCR was carried out. The repertoire was sequenced with immunoSEQ multiplex PCR; TCRdb's copy has only in-frame clones and lacks some. This sample has approximately 79,000 clones; under 85% occur once, and the top ten carry about 22%. Material for sequencing was PBMCs. These receptors all come from a woman between 40 and 55 years old in good health and CMV-seropositive.

The chain combines TRBV5-4 with TRBJ1-1; a weak D match, TRBD1 (6 bases). In germline, CDR1 is SGHNT, CDR2 YYREEE (reference sequence). The ends were cut back, 3 bases at V and 6 bases at J, with 18 bases in the middle. The length of the CDR3 is 15 residues. CDR3 bases: TGTGCCAGCAGCTCCCCCACAGGGAAGGGGTCTGAAGCTTTCTTT. Residues: CASSSPTGKGSEAFF.

The rearrangement uses TRBV6-5 and TRBJ2-2; D might be TRBD1 (6 bases). Germline lookup yields CDR1 MNHEY and CDR2 SVGAGI. Trimming took 2 bases from V and 6 from J, leaving 13 bases between them. This CDR3 region has 15 residues. CDR3 bases: TGTGCCAGCAGTTACCTACAGGGTGGTGCCGGGGAGCTGTTTTTT. Encoded protein: CASSYLQGGAGELFF.

V gene TRBV11-2 combines with J gene TRBJ1-1, with a tentative D call TRBD1 (6 bases). This CDR3 comprises 14 residues. V was cut by 5 bases and J by 1 base, with 11 bases left in between. Germline V gene sequence: CDR1 SGHAT, CDR2 FQNNGV. CDR3 nucleotides: TGTGCCAGCAGCGGGGGCAGGAGGAACACTGAAGCTTTCTTT. This codes for CASSGGRRNTEAFF.

The V and J genes are TRBV2 and TRBJ2-5; weak D call: TRBD1 (6 bases). Per the germline V gene, CDR1 is SNHLY and CDR2 is FYNNEI. The V end was cut by 5 bases, the J end by 1 base, with 14 bases between. There are 15 residues in the CDR3. The CDR3 DNA follows: TGTGCCAGCAGTTCTGAGGGGGACGGCCAAGAGACCCAGTACTTC. Translated: CASSSEGDGQETQYF. Combining the CDR3 with reference TRBV2 and TRBJ2-5 gives the whole variable domain EPEVTQTPSHQVTQMGQEVILRCVPISNHLYFYWYRQILGQKVEFLVSFYNNEISEKSEIFDDQFSVERPDGSNFTLKIRSTKLEDSAMYFCASSSEGDGQETQYFGPGTRLLVL.

CDR3 bases: TGTGCCAGCAGCCCGGAGGTATACGAGACCCAGTACTTC. This sequence encodes CASSPEVYETQYF. The rearrangement links TRBV5-4 to TRBJ2-5; TRBD2 is a possible D gene (5 bases). The CDR3 runs 13 residues. Trimming pared 4 bases from V and 5 bases from J, leaving 12 bases between. CDR1 is SGHNT and CDR2 is YYREEE in the germline V gene (reference sequence).

Written as DNA, the CDR3 is TGTGCCAGCAGTGAGGACTCCTTCCTAGCCAAAAACATTCAGTACTTC. It is translated as CASSEDSFLAKNIQYF. The chain has TRBV6-1 and TRBJ2-4; possible D gene TRBD2, 5 bases. The germline V gene has CDR1 MNHNS and CDR2 SASEGT. Trimming took 3 bases from V and 0 from J, leaving 12 bases between them. The CDR3 loop spans 16 amino acids.

The chain joins TRBV7-9 to TRBJ2-1, with 7 bases fitting TRBD2. V was clipped by 4 bases and J by 3 bases; unmatched bases: 6. The CDR3 runs to 15 residues. The germline V gene has CDR1 SEHNR and CDR2 FQNEAQ (reference sequence). Written as DNA, the CDR3 is TGTGCCAGCAGCTCCACGACTAGCAGCTACAATGAGCAGTTCTTC. It encodes CASSSTTSSYNEQFF.

V and J are TRBV28 and TRBJ1-5; TRBD1 aligns across 7 bases. CDR1 is MDHEN and CDR2 is SYDVKM in the germline V gene. The CDR3 length is 14 residues. The V segment lost 11 bases and the J segment 4 bases; nucleotides outside the gene matches: 11. This CDR3 is CAGRSAGGNQPQHF. CDR3 DNA sequence: TGTGCCGGCCGCTCGGCAGGGGGGAATCAGCCCCAGCATTTT.

This chain joins TRBV15 and TRBJ1-3, with no clear D. V was pared by 6 bases and J by 0 bases, with 12 bases between. The germline CDR1 and CDR2 sequences are LNHNV and YYDKDF (reference sequence). The CDR3 contains 15 residues. The CDR3 DNA is TGTGCCACCAGTCCAGGCCTCCACTCTGGAAACACCATATATTTT. Its protein product is CATSPGLHSGNTIYF.

In this sample, this clone turned up a few times. J is TRBJ1-2 and V is TRBV30, with 7 bases matching TRBD1. The germline V gene encodes CDR1 GTSNPN and CDR2 SVGIG (reference sequence). The CDR3 consists of 12 residues. V dropped 4 bases and J dropped 4; count of bases not matched to a gene: 3. The CDR3 is CAWTTGTYGYTF. The CDR3 bases are TGTGCCTGGACGACAGGGACCTATGGCTACACCTTC.

This clone was detected a few times. The chain joins TRBV6-5 to TRBJ1-3; D uncertain. Germline V gene lookup returns CDR1 MNHEY and CDR2 SVGAGI. This CDR3 spans 14 amino acids. The ends were cut back, 4 bases at V and 1 base at J, with 8 bases in the middle. CDR3: CASSWGDSGNTIYF. The CDR3, as DNA: TGTGCCAGCAGTTGGGGAGATTCTGGAAACACCATATATTTT.